This TCR beta chain comes out of a study of long-term antiretroviral therapy in people with HIV. Broader study findings: HIV repertoire CDR3 lengths ranged less widely than those of controls. Within the repertoire, clones expanded before ART were dominant at all time points.

The CDR3 is 11 amino acids. V dropped 3 bases and J dropped 6 bases, with 3 bases sitting between them. Looked up from germline, CDR1 is MNHEY and CDR2 is SMNVEV (reference sequence). Runs used v3.0 of the immunoSEQ assay and were done at survey level. Researchers set sequencing to target 40,000-50,000 T-cell genomes per sample. The assay was immunoSEQ multiplex PCR, and TCRdb's table has in-frame clones only and misses some. The sample shows approximately 31,000 clones, 65% to 85% of them seen only once. As to this clone: Antigen: not known.

J is TRBJ2-1 and V is TRBV27; D gene ambiguous. Sequencing used unsorted PBMCs, obtained 3.1 years after starting antiretroviral therapy. This sequence was found in a woman between 45 and 60 years old with HIV. The CDR3 sequence: CASSFGNEQFF. CDR3 in DNA: TGTGCCAGCAGTTTCGGCAATGAGCAGTTCTTC.